The 29 T cell receptor beta chains reported below all come from one sample, sequenced in a study of shared clonotypes between healthy human individuals (dated by TCRdb to about 2020). To prepare the library, the immunoSEQ multiplex PCR assay was applied. The table comes from immuneACCESS by way of TCRdb, which keeps in-frame sequences with V and J called. Part of the clones is missing from these tables; in studies checked, under half for an unresolved V gene and the rest for unknown reasons. The sample table shows roughly 170,000 clones, and 66% are seen once. The ten largest clones add up to around 9.3% of the sample. The material sequenced was memory CD4+ T cells sorted from blood. The cell subset or site label of this sample denotes: CD45RA-negative fraction. These receptors came from a man aged 30-40 years in good health.

This clone showed up many times. Other nucleotide sequences from this sample produce the same CDR3. The V gene is TRBV6-1, the J gene TRBJ1-5; D uncertain. Per the germline V gene, CDR1 is MNHNS and CDR2 is SASEGT. V was trimmed by 5 bases and J by 4 bases, leaving 6 bases between them. There are 12 residues in the CDR3. The CDR3 DNA reads as TGTGCCAGCAGTCGGGATAATCAGCCCCAGCATTTT. Protein: CASSRDNQPQHF.

This clone was seen only a few times. The CDR3 loop is CASSPRQNTGELFF. In DNA, the CDR3 is TGTGCCAGCTCACCCCGACAGAACACCGGGGAGCTGTTTTTT. The chain links TRBV18 to TRBJ2-2; D is ambiguous. CDR3 length: 14 amino acids. V was cut by 3 bases and J by 1 base, with 6 bases left in between. Germline-derived CDR1 and CDR2 are KGHSH and LQKENI.

The J gene is TRBJ2-1, the V gene TRBV15; no definite D call. CDR3 length equals 14 residues. Germline V gene data show CDR1 as LNHNV and CDR2 as YYDKDF (reference sequence). V lost 5 bases and J lost 5, with 13 bases in between. CDR3 in amino acids: CATSDMAWDNEQFF. The CDR3 nucleotides are TGTGCCACCAGCGATATGGCTTGGGACAATGAGCAGTTCTTC.

The chain has TRBV28 and TRBJ2-1, with a weak D call TRBD2 (6 bases). The V end lost 4 bases, the J end lost 9 bases, and 19 bases lay between the germline ends. The length of the CDR3 is 15 residues. Per germline, CDR1 MDHEN and CDR2 SYDVKM. CDR3 sequence: CASSSLPGLEIEQFF. CDR3 sequence (DNA): TGTGCCAGCAGTTCACTCCCGGGACTTGAAATTGAGCAGTTCTTC.

The gene calls are TRBV10-3 and TRBJ2-7; D unresolved. Germline V gives CDR1 ENHRY, CDR2 SYGVKD. This CDR3 contains 11 residues. V lost 1 base and J 6 bases, leaving 4 bases between the germline ends. The CDR3 region has the DNA TGTGCCATCAGTGAGTTGCGCGAGCAGTACTTC. This gives the protein CAISELREQYF.

CDR3 in amino acids: CAWSADYFSYEQYF. Here the CDR3 DNA reads TGTGCCTGGAGTGCCGACTACTTTAGCTACGAGCAGTACTTC. The V and J genes are TRBV30 and TRBJ2-7; TRBD2 is a possible D gene (5 bases). Germline V gene data show CDR1 as GTSNPN and CDR2 as SVGIG (reference sequence). V lost 1 base and J lost 3, with 13 bases in between. The CDR3 is 14 amino acids.

The rearrangement uses TRBV29-1 and TRBJ2-1; D may correspond to TRBD1 or TRBD2 (5 bases each). Trimming cost V 4 bases and J 8 bases, with 12 bases left between them. CDR3 length equals 12 residues. Per the germline V gene, CDR1 is SQVTM and CDR2 is ANQGSEA. CDR3: CSVAEGSHEQFF. CDR3 in DNA: TGCAGCGTTGCCGAGGGGAGCCATGAGCAGTTCTTC.

The chain links TRBV5-6 to TRBJ1-1, with unresolved D. The CDR3 sequence is 13 residues long. Germline loops: CDR1 SGHDT, CDR2 YYEEEE. V was pared by 2 bases and J by 7 bases, with 12 bases between. DNA for the CDR3: TGTGCCAGCAGCTTAGGATCCTGGGGTGAAGCTTTCTTT. Translation: CASSLGSWGEAFF.

The rearrangement uses TRBV18 and TRBJ2-3, with D maybe TRBD2 (7 bases). The length of the CDR3 is 15 residues. The V and J ends lost 3 bases and 5 bases respectively, with 15 bases between them. Germline loops: CDR1 KGHSH, CDR2 LQKENI. CDR3 region: CASSPTEGGGDTQYF. CDR3 in DNA: TGTGCCAGCTCACCCACCGAAGGGGGGGGAGATACGCAGTATTTT.

This rearrangement joins TRBV14 to TRBJ2-5; 9 nucleotides match TRBD1. CDR1 and CDR2 (germline): SGHDN, FVKESK. The CDR3 is made up of 16 amino acids. With 1 base clipped from V and 5 bases from J, the junction kept 8 bases outside the gene matches. CDR3 in amino acids: CASSQARDRAVETQYF. CDR3 coding DNA: TGTGCCAGCAGCCAAGCCCGGGACAGGGCTGTGGAGACCCAGTACTTC.

The chain joins TRBV9 to TRBJ2-3, with D perhaps TRBD2 (6 bases). Trimming left V 4 bases short and J 1 base short, with 19 bases between. The CDR3 is made up of 17 amino acids. Germline-derived CDR1 and CDR2 are SGDLS and YYNGEE. CDR3 sequence reads: CASSKISRGGGTDTQYF. CDR3 coding DNA: TGTGCCAGCAGCAAAATTTCTAGGGGCGGGGGCACAGATACGCAGTATTTT. Together with reference TRBV9 and TRBJ2-3, the CDR3 gives the full variable domain: DSGVTQTPKHLITATGQRVTLRCSPRSGDLSVYWYQQSLDQGLQFLIQYYNGEERAKGNILERFSAQQFPDLHSELNLSSLELGDSALYFCASSKISRGGGTDTQYFGPGTRLTVL.

The rearrangement links TRBV7-9 to TRBJ2-3; TRBD2 agrees at 7 bases. The V segment lost 5 bases and the J segment 9 bases; nucleotides outside the gene matches: 11. CDR3 length: 14 residues. Germline V CDR1 and CDR2: SEHNR, FQNEAQ (reference sequence). Written as DNA, the CDR3 is TGTGCCAGCAGCCCGGGGAGGGGCCAACGAACGCAGTATTTT. Translating gives CASSPGRGQRTQYF.

This clone has a handful of counts. The genes are TRBV19 and TRBJ1-5; D ambiguous. The V gene's germline CDR1 is LNHDA and CDR2 SQIVND (reference sequence). Between the trimmed V and J ends, which lost 3 bases and 3 bases, there was a span of 9 bases. The CDR3 totals 14 residues. The CDR3 protein is CASSIVLPNQPQHF. The CDR3 nucleotides read TGTGCCAGTAGTATCGTGCTGCCCAATCAGCCCCAGCATTTT.

V is TRBV16 and J is TRBJ1-1, with D maybe TRBD1 (6 bases). This CDR3 has 14 amino acids. The germline V gene has CDR1 KGHSY and CDR2 FQNENV. The ends were cut back, 4 bases at V and 1 base at J, with 10 bases in the middle. CDR3 nucleotide sequence: TGTGCCAGCAGCCCGAGGGGGAGGAACACTGAAGCTTTCTTT. It codes for CASSPRGRNTEAFF.

The chain uses TRBV28 and TRBJ1-4; TRBD1 matches at 11 bases. The CDR3 runs to 17 residues. CDR1 is MDHEN and CDR2 is SYDVKM in the germline V gene. The J segment lost 0 bases and the V segment lost 6 bases, leaving 6 bases of the junction unmatched. CDR3 nucleotides: TGTGCCAGCAGAGGGTGGACAGGGGGCGCAACTAATGAAAAACTGTTTTTT. Its translation: CASRGWTGGATNEKLFF.

The J gene is TRBJ2-7, the V gene TRBV15; D is uncertain. Germline loops: CDR1 LNHNV, CDR2 YYDKDF (reference sequence). This CDR3 has 16 residues. Trimming took off 8 bases at V and 0 bases at J, with 20 bases between the two ends. The CDR3 loop is CATLTFQSGSSYEQYF. For the CDR3, the DNA is TGTGCCACCCTGACTTTCCAGAGTGGAAGCTCCTACGAGCAGTACTTC.

The V and J genes are TRBV19 and TRBJ2-1; D is ambiguous. The CDR3 has 13 residues. From germline, CDR1 is LNHDA and CDR2 SQIVND (reference sequence). The V gene lost 4 bases and the J gene lost 7 bases, with 11 bases spanning the gap. CDR3 sequence: CASSNVLGNEQFF. The CDR3 DNA reads as TGTGCCAGTAGTAACGTACTCGGGAATGAGCAGTTCTTC.

This clone appeared once. The J gene is TRBJ1-1, the V gene TRBV9, with D possibly TRBD1 on 5 matching bases. In germline, CDR1 is SGDLS, CDR2 YYNGEE. Between the trimmed V and J ends, which lost 10 bases and 0 bases, there was a span of 19 bases. The CDR3 extends over 15 amino acids. CDR3 sequence: CAGLTRVGMNTEAFF. The CDR3 region has the DNA TGTGCCGGACTAACCAGGGTTGGGATGAACACTGAAGCTTTCTTT.

The chain combines TRBV29-1 with TRBJ2-1, with TRBD2 matching 9 bases. The CDR3 is made up of 12 amino acids. After removal of 6 bases from V and 4 bases from J, the junction contained 1 base not matched to a gene. The germline CDR1 and CDR2 sequences are SQVTM and ANQGSEA. The CDR3 bases are TGCAGCGTGGGACTAGCTTACAATGAGCAGTTCTTC. Residues: CSVGLAYNEQFF.

This clone has a single count. V is TRBV10-1 and J is TRBJ2-3, with D possibly TRBD1 on 6 matching bases. The CDR3 is 14 residues long. Trimming pared 6 bases from V and 1 base from J, leaving 11 bases between. Germline V lookup: CDR1 WNHNN, CDR2 SYGVQD (reference sequence). The CDR3 protein is CASSRGHRTDTQYF. The CDR3 bases are TGCGCCAGCAGCAGGGGCCACCGCACAGATACGCAGTATTTT.

V usage is TRBV10-1 and J usage is TRBJ1-2; D remains ambiguous. Germline V gives CDR1 WNHNN, CDR2 SYGVQD (reference sequence). The CDR3 contains 15 residues. The V end lost 3 bases, the J end lost 3 bases, and 14 bases lay between the germline ends. Here the CDR3 DNA reads TGCGCCAGCAGTGACCTCCTCGGATCGTACTATGGCTACACCTTC. Its translation is CASSDLLGSYYGYTF.

The J gene is TRBJ2-7, the V gene TRBV28, with D perhaps TRBD1 or TRBD2 (5 bases each). Trimming removed 6 bases at V and 2 bases at J, with 14 bases between. This CDR3 region has 14 residues. The germline V gene encodes CDR1 MDHEN and CDR2 SYDVKM. CDR3 sequence reads: CASSRGAGTYEQYF. The CDR3 nucleotides are TGTGCCAGCAGCCGGGGCGCAGGAACCTACGAGCAGTACTTC.

J is TRBJ1-4 and V is TRBV14; D call uncertain. CDR1 and CDR2 from the germline V gene are SGHDN and FVKESK. This CDR3 comprises 17 residues. V shed 2 bases and J shed 0 bases, with 13 bases lying between them. The CDR3 DNA follows: TGTGCCAGCAGCCAAAAGGTCCAGGCATCAACTAATGAAAAACTGTTTTTT. It is translated as CASSQKVQASTNEKLFF.

The chain recombines TRBV28 with TRBJ2-7; tentatively, D is TRBD1 (6 bases). Trimming removed 3 bases at V and 3 bases at J, with 15 bases between. The CDR3 totals 15 residues. The germline CDR1 and CDR2 sequences are MDHEN and SYDVKM. The CDR3 DNA reads TGTGCCAGCAGTTTCCAGACAGGAGAGGACTACGAGCAGTACTTC. Translated, it gives CASSFQTGEDYEQYF.

The chain links TRBV5-1 to TRBJ1-1; 7 bases fit TRBD1. Germline V CDR1 and CDR2: SGHRS, YFSETQ. The CDR3 contains 16 residues. J was trimmed by 0 bases and V by 4 bases; bases with no gene match: 9. The CDR3 loop is CASSLWTGAMNTEAFF. In DNA form, the CDR3 reads TGCGCCAGCAGCCTATGGACAGGAGCCATGAACACTGAAGCTTTCTTT.

The chain links TRBV7-9 to TRBJ2-7; the D gene is possibly TRBD2 (6 bases). The germline CDR1 and CDR2 sequences are SEHNR and FQNEAQ (reference sequence). Trimming removed 5 bases at V and 2 bases at J, with 13 bases between. The CDR3 consists of 14 residues. The CDR3 spells CASSLLAGTYEQYF. CDR3 DNA sequence: TGTGCCAGCAGCCTTCTTGCGGGGACCTACGAGCAGTACTTC. The full variable domain, with the rest looked up from reference TRBV7-9 and TRBJ2-7, is DTGVSQNPRHKITKRGQNVTFRCDPISEHNRLYWYRQTLGQGPEFLTYFQNEAQLEKSRLLSDRFSAERPKGSFSTLEIQRTEQGDSAMYLCASSLLAGTYEQYFGPGTRLTVT.

The rearrangement uses TRBV19 and TRBJ2-1, with D possibly being TRBD1 (6 bases). The CDR3 sequence is 15 residues long. Germline V gene lookup returns CDR1 LNHDA and CDR2 SQIVND (reference sequence). The germline V and J ends were trimmed by 6 bases and 8 bases, with 20 bases remaining between them. The CDR3 nucleotides read TGTGCCAGTAGAAAACAGGGACCCTCCCTCGATGAGCAGTTCTTC. Its protein product is CASRKQGPSLDEQFF.

The V call is TRBV18, the J call TRBJ2-1, with D possibly called TRBD1 or TRBD2 (5 bases each). The V and J ends lost 3 bases and 9 bases respectively, with 9 bases between them. The CDR3 totals 12 residues. The germline gives CDR1 KGHSH, CDR2 LQKENI. The CDR3 coding sequence is TGTGCCAGCTCACCGAGGGGCAGTGAGCAGTTCTTC. Its protein is CASSPRGSEQFF. The full variable domain, rest sourced from reference TRBV18 and TRBJ2-1, is NAGVMQNPRHLVRRRGQEARLRCSPMKGHSHVYWYRQLPEEGLKFMVYLQKENIIDESGMPKERFSAEFPKEGPSILRIQQVVRGDSAAYFCASSPRGSEQFFGPGTRLTVL.

J is TRBJ2-2 and V is TRBV7-6, with D hard to call. V lost 6 bases and J lost 5, with 7 bases in between. CDR3 length: 12 amino acids. Germline V gene data show CDR1 as SGHVS and CDR2 as FNYEAQ. CDR3 loop: CASSGTTGELFF. The CDR3 DNA follows: TGTGCCAGCAGTGGTACGACCGGGGAGCTGTTTTTT. The whole variable domain, filled in from reference TRBV7-6 and TRBJ2-2, reads GAGVSQSPRYKVTKRGQDVALRCDPISGHVSLYWYRQALGQGPEFLTYFNYEAQQDKSGLPNDRFSAERPEGSISTLTIQRTEQRDSAMYRCASSGTTGELFFGEGSRLTVL.